These 7 T cell receptor beta chains came from one sample sequenced in a study of cytomegalovirus exposure and HLA in healthy donors. With 60 Vbeta and 13 Jbeta primers, the PCR was carried out. Sequencing was performed with immunoSEQ multiplex PCR; in TCRdb, only in-frame clones are kept and a portion is missing. This table has tens of thousands of clones, more than 55% appearing once. Sequencing was performed on PBMCs. These receptor sequences come from a man in his fifties or sixties in good health and CMV-seropositive.

The chain has TRBV28 and TRBJ2-5; 10 bases are a match to TRBD1. The better agreement between TRBJ2-7 and the DNA end casts doubt on the J call. The germline gives CDR1 MDHEN, CDR2 SYDVKM. CDR3 length: 15 residues. In DNA, the CDR3 is TGTGCCAGCAGTCTGGCGGGACAGGGGTTCTACGAGCAGTACTTC. It codes for CASSLAGQGFYEQYF.

A few counts support this clone. The CDR3 coding sequence is TGTGCCAGCAGTCTCGAAGACGGGACTAGAACTTACGAGCAGTACTTC. This codes for CASSLEDGTRTYEQYF. The chain links TRBV28 to TRBJ2-7, with 8 bases lining up with TRBD2. V was pared by 5 bases and J by 4 bases, with 13 bases of the junction left unmatched. The germline V gene encodes CDR1 MDHEN and CDR2 SYDVKM. This CDR3 is 16 amino acids long. The variable domain in full, with the rest retrieved from reference TRBV28 and TRBJ2-7, is DVKVTQSSRYLVKRTGEKVFLECVQDMDHENMFWYRQDPGLGLRLIYFSYDVKMKEKGDIPEGYSVSREKKERFSLILESASTNQTSMYLCASSLEDGTRTYEQYFGPGTRLTVT.

V and J are TRBV5-8 and TRBJ2-2, with a tentative D call TRBD1 (5 bases). Germline CDR1 is SGHTS and CDR2 is YDEGEE. This CDR3 contains 16 residues. V lost 0 bases, J lost 5 bases, and 14 bases lay in between. CDR3 coding DNA: TGTGCCAGCAGCTTGGCCGTGTCAGGGCGGACCGGGGAGCTGTTTTTT. This translates into CASSLAVSGRTGELFF. The full variable domain, completed using reference TRBV5-8 and TRBJ2-2, is EAGVTQSPTHLIKTRGQQATLRCSPISGHTSVYWYQQALGLGLQFLLWYDEGEERNRGNFPPRFSGRQFPNYSSELNVNALELEDSALYLCASSLAVSGRTGELFFGEGSRLTVL.

This chain uses TRBV9 with TRBJ2-6; D might be TRBD2 (6 bases). The CDR3 sequence is 17 residues long. Trimming shortened V by 4 bases and J by 0 bases, and 14 bases separated the two germline ends. CDR1 is SGDLS and CDR2 is YYNGEE in the germline V gene. This chain's CDR3 is CASSSHDGSSGANVLTF. The CDR3 DNA sequence: TGTGCCAGCAGCTCCCACGACGGGAGCTCTGGGGCCAACGTCCTGACTTTC.

The chain couples TRBV29-1 to TRBJ2-1; 8 bases map to TRBD2. The CDR3 has 15 amino acids. Trimming took 6 bases from V and 5 from J; bases not matched to a gene: 12. The V gene's germline CDR1 is SQVTM and CDR2 ANQGSEA. In DNA, the CDR3 is TGCAGCGTCGTTACCGGGACTAGTTCCCACAATGAGCAGTTCTTC. Translation gives CSVVTGTSSHNEQFF.

V is TRBV4-3 and J is TRBJ2-7, with 8 bases that match TRBD2. The CDR3 extends over 15 amino acids. CDR1 and CDR2 (germline): LGHNA, YSLEER. V lost 1 base to trimming and J lost 3 bases; unmatched junction nucleotides: 5. Here the CDR3 reads CASSQALAVYYEQYF. The CDR3 DNA is TGCGCCAGCAGCCAAGCACTAGCGGTGTACTACGAGCAGTACTTC.

The chain carries TRBV5-1 and TRBJ2-7; TRBD2 agrees at 8 bases. CDR1 is SGHRS and CDR2 is YFSETQ in the germline V gene. V lost 0 bases to trimming and J lost 4 bases; unmatched junction nucleotides: 6. The CDR3 is 15 residues long. CDR3 sequence: CASSLATSGAYEQYF. CDR3 nucleotide sequence: TGCGCCAGCAGCTTGGCCACTAGCGGAGCGTACGAGCAGTACTTC.